The 10 T cell receptor beta chains given below trace back to one sample, sequenced in a study of blood T cell repertoires in COVID-19. Some clones are missing from TCRdb's copy, which holds only in-frame ones; the method was immunoSEQ multiplex PCR. This table holds 200,000 to 250,000 clones, about 86% found once. Sequencing was performed on PBMCs or T cells enriched from blood (not recorded which). All receptors come from a woman aged 50 to 60 with acute COVID-19.

The chain links TRBV18 to TRBJ1-2, with 10 positions matching TRBD1. Germline CDR1 is KGHSH and CDR2 is LQKENI. Trimming took 3 bases from V and 3 from J; bases not matched to a gene: 10. The CDR3 consists of 17 residues. The CDR3 DNA reads as TGTGCCAGCTCACCCACCGGGACAGGGGAGGCGGACTATGGCTACACCTTC. It translates to CASSPTGTGEADYGYTF.

This clone was detected only once. V is TRBV11-3 and J is TRBJ2-7; D is perhaps TRBD1 (6 bases). Germline V gene data show CDR1 as SGHNT and CDR2 as YENEEA. CDR3 length: 14 amino acids. V lost 5 bases and J 0 bases, leaving 11 bases between the germline ends. CDR3 bases: TGTGCCAGCAGCCCAGGACAGAACTCCTACGAGCAGTACTTC. It is translated as CASSPGQNSYEQYF.

The chain couples TRBV7-9 to TRBJ2-3; D may be TRBD2 (6 bases). The germline V gene has CDR1 SEHNR and CDR2 FQNEAQ (reference sequence). V was cut by 6 bases and J by 4 bases, with 20 bases left in between. The CDR3 consists of 16 residues. The CDR3 DNA reads TGTGCCAGCAGACCACAAGCGGGTAGCCGAGCAGATACGCAGTATTTT. Translated: CASRPQAGSRADTQYF.

The chain employs TRBV28 and TRBJ1-2; D remains ambiguous. CDR3 length: 15 amino acids. V was clipped by 7 bases and J by 0 bases, with 15 bases between them. Germline-derived CDR1 and CDR2 are MDHEN and SYDVKM. The CDR3 here is CASTPYEESNYGYTF. The CDR3 DNA sequence: TGTGCCAGCACCCCCTACGAGGAATCTAACTATGGCTACACCTTC.

The sample holds one count of this clone. V gene TRBV4-1 combines with J gene TRBJ2-1, with D possibly matching TRBD2 (5 bases). Per germline, CDR1 MGHRA and CDR2 YSYEKL. V dropped 5 bases and J dropped 6 bases, with 17 bases sitting between them. CDR3 size: 15 residues. The CDR3 is CASSKQFSVPNEQFF. The DNA of the CDR3 is TGCGCCAGCAGCAAACAATTTAGCGTACCCAATGAGCAGTTCTTC.

This clone is a singleton in its sample. The rearrangement joins TRBV11-2 to TRBJ2-1; 12 bases are a match to TRBD2. V lost 4 bases and J lost 10; bases outside the gene matches: 8. This CDR3 has 15 amino acids. Germline V CDR1 and CDR2: SGHAT, FQNNGV. The chain's CDR3 is CASSSLAGGPEEQFF. In DNA, the CDR3 is TGTGCCAGCAGCTCGCTAGCGGGAGGGCCGGAAGAGCAGTTCTTC.

V gene TRBV27 combines with J gene TRBJ1-2; 9 bases match TRBD1. Germline V gene data show CDR1 as MNHEY and CDR2 as SMNVEV (reference sequence). CDR3 length equals 15 residues. V lost 4 bases to trimming and J lost 4 bases; unmatched junction nucleotides: 7. The CDR3 is CASSSRQGVGYGYTF. The CDR3 DNA sequence: TGTGCCAGCAGTTCCCGACAGGGGGTGGGCTATGGCTACACCTTC.

The chain joins TRBV6-5 to TRBJ1-2; 11 bases match TRBD1. Germline CDR1 is MNHEY and CDR2 is SVGAGI. The V and J ends lost 6 bases and 8 bases, in that order; junction bases with no gene match: 8. CDR3 length: 14 residues. CDR3 loop: CASRTWTGGYGYTF. The CDR3 coding sequence is TGTGCCAGCAGGACGTGGACAGGGGGCTACGGCTACACCTTC.

V and J are TRBV5-6 and TRBJ2-7; TRBD2 is a possible D gene (5 bases). With 3 bases removed from V and 7 bases from J, the gap between germline ends came to 14 bases. The germline V gene encodes CDR1 SGHDT and CDR2 YYEEEE. This CDR3 has 13 amino acids. In DNA form, the CDR3 reads TGTGCCAGCAGCTCGGCACGGGGATGGGAGCAGTACTTC. Translated: CASSSARGWEQYF.

This clone was seen just once. The CDR3 reads CASIQHQGAGSNQPQHF. Written as DNA, the CDR3 is TGTGCCAGTATTCAACACCAGGGGGCGGGTAGCAATCAGCCCCAGCATTTT. The rearrangement joins TRBV19 to TRBJ1-5; 8 bases align to TRBD1. Germline V CDR1 and CDR2: LNHDA, SQIVND (reference sequence). The CDR3 runs to 17 residues. With V trimmed by 7 bases and J by 0 bases, 11 bases remained unmatched.